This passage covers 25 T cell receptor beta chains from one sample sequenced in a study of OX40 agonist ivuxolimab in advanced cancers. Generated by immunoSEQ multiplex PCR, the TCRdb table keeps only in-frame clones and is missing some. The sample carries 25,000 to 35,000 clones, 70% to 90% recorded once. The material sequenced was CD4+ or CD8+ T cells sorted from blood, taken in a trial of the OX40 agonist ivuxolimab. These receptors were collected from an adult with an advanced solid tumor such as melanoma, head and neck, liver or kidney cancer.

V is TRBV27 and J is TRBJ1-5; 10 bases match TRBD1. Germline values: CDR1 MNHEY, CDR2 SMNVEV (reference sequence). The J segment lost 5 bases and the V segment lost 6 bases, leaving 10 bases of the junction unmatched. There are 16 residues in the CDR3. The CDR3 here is CASSLLGTGEDQPQHF. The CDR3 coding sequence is TGTGCCAGCAGCCTACTTGGGACAGGGGAGGATCAGCCCCAGCATTTT.

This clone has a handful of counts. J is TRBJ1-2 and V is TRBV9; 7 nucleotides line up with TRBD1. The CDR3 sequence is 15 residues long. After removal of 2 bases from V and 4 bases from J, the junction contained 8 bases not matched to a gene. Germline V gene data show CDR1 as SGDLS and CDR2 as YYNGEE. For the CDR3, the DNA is TGTGCCAGCAGCGTGAATCGACAGGGCTTCTATGGCTACACCTTC. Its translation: CASSVNRQGFYGYTF.

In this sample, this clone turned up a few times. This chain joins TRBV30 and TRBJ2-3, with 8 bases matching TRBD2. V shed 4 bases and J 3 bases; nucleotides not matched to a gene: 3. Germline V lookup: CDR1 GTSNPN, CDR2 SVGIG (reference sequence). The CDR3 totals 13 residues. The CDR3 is CAWITGGTDTQYF. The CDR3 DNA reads TGTGCCTGGATCACGGGGGGGACAGATACGCAGTATTTT.

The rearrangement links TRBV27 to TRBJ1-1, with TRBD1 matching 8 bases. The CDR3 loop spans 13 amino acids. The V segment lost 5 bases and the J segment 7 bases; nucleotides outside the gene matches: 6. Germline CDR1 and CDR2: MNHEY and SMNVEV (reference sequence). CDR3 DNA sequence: TGTGCCAGCAGTATCCAGGGGGCAGATGAAGCTTTCTTT. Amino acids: CASSIQGADEAFF.

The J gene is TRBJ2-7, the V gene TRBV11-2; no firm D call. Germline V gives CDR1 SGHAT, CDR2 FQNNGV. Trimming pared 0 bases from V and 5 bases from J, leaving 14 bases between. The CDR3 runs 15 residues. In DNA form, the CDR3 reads TGTGCCAGCAGCTTAGATTACCGGCTGGTGAACGAGCAGTACTTC. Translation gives CASSLDYRLVNEQYF. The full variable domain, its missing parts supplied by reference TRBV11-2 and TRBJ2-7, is EAGVAQSPRYKIIEKRQSVAFWCNPISGHATLYWYQQILGQGPKLLIQFQNNGVVDDSQLPKDRFSAERLKGVDSTLKIQPAKLEDSAVYLCASSLDYRLVNEQYFGPGTRLTVT.

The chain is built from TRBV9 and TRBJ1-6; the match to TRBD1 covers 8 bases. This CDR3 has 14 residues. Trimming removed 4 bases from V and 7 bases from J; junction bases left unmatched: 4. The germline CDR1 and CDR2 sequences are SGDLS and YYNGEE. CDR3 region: CASSPQGGNSPLHF. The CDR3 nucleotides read TGTGCCAGCAGCCCACAGGGGGGGAATTCACCCCTCCACTTT.

The CDR3 nucleotides are TGTGCCAGCAGCCACCTACACGGGGGGGCGGGCACCGGGGAGCTGTTTTTT. Amino acid sequence: CASSHLHGGAGTGELFF. This rearrangement joins TRBV7-3 to TRBJ2-2, with 8 nucleotides matching TRBD2. Germline V lookup: CDR1 SGHTA, CDR2 FQGTGA. The CDR3 runs 17 residues. Losses at the gene ends were 5 bases for V and 4 bases for J; bases not matched to a gene: 12.

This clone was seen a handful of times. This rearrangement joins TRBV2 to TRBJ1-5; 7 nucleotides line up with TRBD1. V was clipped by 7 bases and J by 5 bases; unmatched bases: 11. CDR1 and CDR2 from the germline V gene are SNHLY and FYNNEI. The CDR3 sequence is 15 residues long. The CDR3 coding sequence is TGTGCCAGCACCGCTCTTTGGACAGGCGATCAGCCCCAGCATTTT. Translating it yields CASTALWTGDQPQHF.

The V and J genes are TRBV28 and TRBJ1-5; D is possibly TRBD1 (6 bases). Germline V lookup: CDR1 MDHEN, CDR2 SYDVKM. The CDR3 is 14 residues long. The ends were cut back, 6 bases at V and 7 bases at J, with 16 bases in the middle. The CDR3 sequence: CASSQTGSGQPQHF. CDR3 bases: TGTGCCAGCAGCCAAACAGGGTCCGGGCAGCCCCAGCATTTT.

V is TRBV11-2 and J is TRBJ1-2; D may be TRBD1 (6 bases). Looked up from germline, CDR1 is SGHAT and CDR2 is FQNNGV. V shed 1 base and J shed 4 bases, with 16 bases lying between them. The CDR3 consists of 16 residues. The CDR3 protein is CASSLGGQLRAYGYTF. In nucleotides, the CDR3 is TGTGCCAGCAGCTTAGGTGGACAGCTCCGTGCCTATGGCTACACCTTC.

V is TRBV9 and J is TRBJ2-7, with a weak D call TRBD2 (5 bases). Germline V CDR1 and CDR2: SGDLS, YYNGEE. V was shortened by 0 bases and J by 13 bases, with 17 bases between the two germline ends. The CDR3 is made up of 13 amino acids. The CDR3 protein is CASSVGEKGPIYF. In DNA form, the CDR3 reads TGTGCCAGCAGCGTAGGGGAGAAGGGCCCAATTTACTTC.

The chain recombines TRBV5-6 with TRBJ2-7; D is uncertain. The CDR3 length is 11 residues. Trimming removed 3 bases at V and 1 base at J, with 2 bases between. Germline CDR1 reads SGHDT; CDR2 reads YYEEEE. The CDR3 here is CASSSSYEQYF. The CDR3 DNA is TGTGCCAGCAGCTCTTCCTACGAGCAGTACTTC.

The CDR3 DNA follows: TGTGCCAGCAGGTCTCAGGGGGAAGTGGTCTACACTGAAGCTTTCTTT. It encodes CASRSQGEVVYTEAFF. The gene calls are TRBV7-9 and TRBJ1-1; 7 bases fit TRBD1. This CDR3 contains 16 residues. V lost 6 bases and J lost 3; bases outside the gene matches: 13. Germline V gene lookup returns CDR1 SEHNR and CDR2 FQNEAQ (reference sequence).

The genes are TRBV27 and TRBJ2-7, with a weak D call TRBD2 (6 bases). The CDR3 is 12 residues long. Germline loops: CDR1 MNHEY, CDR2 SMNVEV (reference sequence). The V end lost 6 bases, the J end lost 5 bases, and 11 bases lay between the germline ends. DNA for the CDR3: TGTGCCAGCAGGCAGGGAGGCGACGAGCAGTACTTC. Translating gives CASRQGGDEQYF.

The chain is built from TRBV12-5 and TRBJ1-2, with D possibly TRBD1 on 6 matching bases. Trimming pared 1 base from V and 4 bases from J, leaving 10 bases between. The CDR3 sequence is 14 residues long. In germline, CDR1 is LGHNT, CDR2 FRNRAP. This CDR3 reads CASGLAGGAYGYTF. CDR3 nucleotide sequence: TGTGCTAGTGGTTTGGCGGGGGGCGCCTATGGCTACACCTTC.

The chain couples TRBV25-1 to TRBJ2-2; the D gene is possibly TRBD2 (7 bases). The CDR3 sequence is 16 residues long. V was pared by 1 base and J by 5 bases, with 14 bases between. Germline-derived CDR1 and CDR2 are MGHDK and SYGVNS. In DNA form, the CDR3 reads TGTGCCAGCAGTGAATTGGGGGGGCTAAGGACCGGGGAGCTGTTTTTT. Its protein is CASSELGGLRTGELFF.

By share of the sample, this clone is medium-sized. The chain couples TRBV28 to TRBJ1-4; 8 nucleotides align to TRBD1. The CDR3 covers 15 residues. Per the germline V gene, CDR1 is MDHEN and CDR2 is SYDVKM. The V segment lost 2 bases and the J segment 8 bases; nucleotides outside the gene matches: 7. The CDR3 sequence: CASSLEQGVGEKLFF. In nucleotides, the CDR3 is TGTGCCAGCAGTTTAGAACAGGGGGTTGGGGAAAAACTGTTTTTT.

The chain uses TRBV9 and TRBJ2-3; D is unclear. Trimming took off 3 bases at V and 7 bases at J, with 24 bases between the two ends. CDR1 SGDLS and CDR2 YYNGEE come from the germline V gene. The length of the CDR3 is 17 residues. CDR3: CASSAHPGSPLLNTQYF. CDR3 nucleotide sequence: TGTGCCAGCAGCGCACACCCCGGAAGCCCTCTCTTAAATACGCAGTATTTT.

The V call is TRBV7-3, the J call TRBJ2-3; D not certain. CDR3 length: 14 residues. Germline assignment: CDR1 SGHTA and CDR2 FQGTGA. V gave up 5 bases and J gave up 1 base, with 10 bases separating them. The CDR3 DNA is TGTGCCAGCAGCCAATATCAGGGCACAGATACGCAGTATTTT. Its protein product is CASSQYQGTDTQYF.

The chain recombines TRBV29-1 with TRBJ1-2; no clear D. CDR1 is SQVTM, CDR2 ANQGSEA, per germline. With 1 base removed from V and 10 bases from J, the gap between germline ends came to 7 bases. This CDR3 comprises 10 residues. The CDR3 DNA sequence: TGCAGCGTTGAAGGGCGGTTCTACACCTTC. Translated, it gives CSVEGRFYTF.

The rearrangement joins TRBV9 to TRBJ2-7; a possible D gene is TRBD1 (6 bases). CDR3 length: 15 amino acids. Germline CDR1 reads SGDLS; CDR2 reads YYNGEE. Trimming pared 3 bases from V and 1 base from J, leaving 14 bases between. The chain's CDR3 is CASSAGTLTSYEQYF. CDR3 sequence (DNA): TGTGCCAGCAGCGCCGGGACATTGACTTCCTACGAGCAGTACTTC. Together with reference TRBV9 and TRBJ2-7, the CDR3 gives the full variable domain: DSGVTQTPKHLITATGQRVTLRCSPRSGDLSVYWYQQSLDQGLQFLIQYYNGEERAKGNILERFSAQQFPDLHSELNLSSLELGDSALYFCASSAGTLTSYEQYFGPGTRLTVT.

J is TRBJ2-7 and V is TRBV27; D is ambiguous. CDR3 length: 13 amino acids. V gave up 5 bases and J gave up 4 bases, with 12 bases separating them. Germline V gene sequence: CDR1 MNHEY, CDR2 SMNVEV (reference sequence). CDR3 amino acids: CASSDYMRYEQYF. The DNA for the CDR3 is TGTGCCAGCAGTGATTACATGAGATACGAGCAGTACTTC.

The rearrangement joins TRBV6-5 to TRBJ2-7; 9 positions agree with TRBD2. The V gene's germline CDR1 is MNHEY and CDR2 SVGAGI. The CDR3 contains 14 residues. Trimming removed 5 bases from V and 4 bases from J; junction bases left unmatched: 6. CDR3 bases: TGTGCCAGCAGTCCGTTTAGCGGGGGTTACGAGCAGTACTTC. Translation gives CASSPFSGGYEQYF.

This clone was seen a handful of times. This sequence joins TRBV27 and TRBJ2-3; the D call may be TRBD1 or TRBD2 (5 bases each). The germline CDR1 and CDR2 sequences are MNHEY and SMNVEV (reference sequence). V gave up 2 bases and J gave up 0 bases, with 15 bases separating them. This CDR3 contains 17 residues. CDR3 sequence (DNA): TGTGCCAGCAGTTTAACCCCTCCGGGGACCAGCACAGATACGCAGTATTTT. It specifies CASSLTPPGTSTDTQYF.

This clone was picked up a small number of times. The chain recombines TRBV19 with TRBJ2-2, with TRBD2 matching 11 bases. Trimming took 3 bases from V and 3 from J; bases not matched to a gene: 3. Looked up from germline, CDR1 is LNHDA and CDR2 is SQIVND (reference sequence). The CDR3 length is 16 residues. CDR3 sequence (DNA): TGTGCCAGTAGTATGGGACTAGCGGAGTACACCGGGGAGCTGTTTTTT. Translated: CASSMGLAEYTGELFF.